This T cell receptor (beta chain) originates from a study of OX40 agonist ivuxolimab in advanced cancers. Study conclusions and caveats: Some of the lowest clonal expansion was seen in partial responders at 0.1-3.0 mg/kg.

A note on this clone: Its antigen is undetermined.

Assay: immunoSEQ multiplex PCR; the TCRdb copy retains only in-frame clones and omits some. This sample has around 29,000 clones, with 81% found just once. Patients were ineligible given autoimmune disease history or systemic immunosuppression. Germline CDR1 reads GTSNPN; CDR2 reads SVGIG (reference sequence). Trimming left V 3 bases short and J 2 bases short, with 14 bases between. The CDR3 is 15 residues long. The sequencing used CD4+ or CD8+ T cells sorted from blood, collected in a trial of the OX40 agonist ivuxolimab. The TCR sequence derives from an adult with an advanced solid tumor such as melanoma, head and neck, liver or kidney cancer. The chain links TRBV30 to TRBJ1-3, with TRBD1 as a possible D gene (5 bases). The CDR3 spells CAWSAGPYAGNTIYF. CDR3 sequence (DNA): TGTGCCTGGAGCGCAGGGCCATACGCTGGAAACACCATATATTTT.